The 15 T cell receptor beta chains below come from one sample, sequenced in a study of T cell changes during pregnancy in multiple sclerosis. Sequencing was performed with immunoSEQ multiplex PCR; in TCRdb, only in-frame clones are kept and a portion is missing. The data show 20,000 to 25,000 clones, approximately 90% seen once. Specimen: CD4+ T cells from peripheral blood mononuclear cells, collected in the third trimester of pregnancy. These receptors all stem from a female donor with multiple sclerosis, enrolled in a pregnancy study.

The chain uses TRBV6-6 and TRBJ2-1; 15 bases map to TRBD2. The J segment lost 8 bases and the V segment lost 5 bases, leaving 4 bases of the junction unmatched. This CDR3 is 15 amino acids long. Per germline, CDR1 MNHNY and CDR2 SVGAGI (reference sequence). This CDR3 is CASSPGLAGGHEQFF. The DNA of the CDR3 is TGTGCCAGCAGTCCAGGACTAGCGGGGGGGCATGAGCAGTTCTTC.

The chain is built from TRBV4-1 and TRBJ2-7; 9 bases are shared with TRBD1. CDR1 and CDR2 (germline): MGHRA, YSYEKL. V dropped 6 bases and J dropped 2; count of bases not matched to a gene: 2. This CDR3 is 13 amino acids long. This chain's CDR3 is CASSRDRAYEQYF. CDR3 nucleotide sequence: TGCGCCAGCAGTCGGGACAGGGCCTACGAGCAGTACTTC.

The chain links TRBV30 to TRBJ1-5; D gene ambiguous. V was clipped by 3 bases and J by 6 bases, with 12 bases between them. The CDR3 has 13 amino acids. Germline V lookup: CDR1 GTSNPN, CDR2 SVGIG (reference sequence). The DNA for the CDR3 is TGTGCCTGGAGCCCCATATCGGGTCAGCCCCAGCATTTT. The encoded protein is CAWSPISGQPQHF.

The rearrangement uses TRBV19 and TRBJ2-3; 11 nucleotides line up with TRBD2. With V trimmed by 5 bases and J by 6 bases, 10 bases remained unmatched. The CDR3 covers 16 residues. Germline-derived CDR1 and CDR2 are LNHDA and SQIVND (reference sequence). The CDR3 here is CASSPATSGGWDTQYF. CDR3 bases: TGTGCCAGTAGTCCCGCCACTAGCGGGGGTTGGGATACGCAGTATTTT.

The V call is TRBV5-1, the J call TRBJ2-2; D is possibly TRBD2 (6 bases). The CDR3 contains 15 residues. Germline CDR1 SGHRS, CDR2 YFSETQ. Trimming removed 4 bases from V and 3 bases from J, with 13 bases in between. CDR3 sequence reads: CASSRSPGDTGELFF. The CDR3 DNA sequence: TGCGCCAGCAGCAGAAGTCCGGGGGACACCGGGGAGCTGTTTTTT.

The sample holds one count of this clone. The V and J genes are TRBV4-3 and TRBJ1-1, with D possibly being TRBD1 (6 bases). This CDR3 is built from 17 residues. Germline V CDR1 and CDR2: LGHNA, YSLEER. V was cut by 0 bases and J by 0 bases, with 14 bases left in between. The CDR3: CASSQDQVGHLNTEAFF. CDR3 nucleotide sequence: TGCGCCAGCAGCCAAGATCAAGTGGGACACTTGAACACTGAAGCTTTCTTT.

This chain uses TRBV4-2 with TRBJ2-7; weak D call: TRBD2 (6 bases). The CDR3 has 16 amino acids. Germline V gene data show CDR1 as LGHNA and CDR2 as YNFKEQ. V gave up 4 bases and J gave up 0 bases, with 16 bases separating them. CDR3 amino acids: CASSPQTTGSSYEQYF. CDR3 sequence (DNA): TGTGCCAGCAGCCCCCAAACCACCGGGAGCTCCTACGAGCAGTACTTC.

J is TRBJ2-6 and V is TRBV2; no firm D call. Trimming left V 6 bases short and J 0 bases short, with 3 bases between. The CDR3 sequence is 13 residues long. Germline assignment: CDR1 SNHLY and CDR2 FYNNEI. CDR3 loop: CASSLSGANVLTF. The CDR3 DNA follows: TGTGCCAGCAGCCTCTCTGGGGCCAACGTCCTGACTTTC.

The chain joins TRBV4-3 to TRBJ1-2; the D is unclear. V dropped 0 bases and J dropped 5 bases, with 16 bases sitting between them. This CDR3 is built from 16 residues. CDR1 LGHNA and CDR2 YSLEER come from the germline V gene. CDR3 amino acids: CASSQESAAGLYGYTF. The DNA of the CDR3 is TGCGCCAGCAGCCAAGAAAGCGCAGCGGGTCTTTATGGCTACACCTTC.

The CDR3 DNA follows: TGTGCCAGCAGTTACGGACATATGAACACTGAAGCTTTCTTT. This codes for CASSYGHMNTEAFF. The V gene is TRBV6-6, the J gene TRBJ1-1, with D possibly being TRBD1 (5 bases). The CDR3 runs 14 residues. The V end lost 2 bases, the J end lost 0 bases, and 7 bases lay between the germline ends. In germline, CDR1 is MNHNY, CDR2 SVGAGI (reference sequence).

The genes are TRBV7-8 and TRBJ2-5; D might be TRBD1 (7 bases). V dropped 8 bases and J dropped 0 bases, with 16 bases sitting between them. This CDR3 region has 15 residues. The germline gives CDR1 SGHVS, CDR2 FQNEAQ. This CDR3 is CASGRGDRYQETQYF. The CDR3 DNA sequence: TGTGCCAGCGGCAGGGGGGACCGGTACCAAGAGACCCAGTACTTC.

The chain employs TRBV5-1 and TRBJ1-1; unclear D gene. Germline V gene lookup returns CDR1 SGHRS and CDR2 YFSETQ. Trimming stripped 5 bases from V and 4 bases from J, with 12 bases between. The CDR3 is 13 residues long. DNA of the CDR3: TGCGCCAGCAGTTTCTCGGAGCGCACTGAAGCTTTCTTT. Protein sequence: CASSFSERTEAFF.

This rearrangement joins TRBV5-6 to TRBJ2-3; TRBD1 matches at 9 bases. Germline assignment: CDR1 SGHDT and CDR2 YYEEEE. The J segment lost 1 base and the V segment lost 3 bases, leaving 3 bases of the junction unmatched. The CDR3 is 15 amino acids. The CDR3 DNA reads TGTGCCAGCAGCTCCCGGGACAGGGGCACAGATACGCAGTATTTT. Encoded protein: CASSSRDRGTDTQYF.

The chain links TRBV4-1 to TRBJ1-3; perhaps TRBD1 as D (6 bases). V was clipped by 2 bases and J by 2 bases, with 13 bases between them. The CDR3 contains 16 residues. The V gene's germline CDR1 is MGHRA and CDR2 YSYEKL. CDR3 DNA: TGCGCCAGCAGCCAACCCGACAGGTCTACTGGAAACACCATATATTTT. Encoded protein: CASSQPDRSTGNTIYF.

CDR3 DNA: TGTGCCAGCTCACCACGGAGGACTAGCGCCACCGGGGAGCTGTTTTTT. Its translation is CASSPRRTSATGELFF. The V gene is TRBV18, the J gene TRBJ2-2, with TRBD2 matching over 9 bases. The CDR3 runs to 16 residues. V shed 1 base and J 4 bases; nucleotides not matched to a gene: 4. CDR1 is KGHSH and CDR2 is LQKENI in the germline V gene.